The next 23 T cell receptor beta chains were all read from a single sample in a study of cytomegalovirus exposure and HLA in healthy donors. It was with 60 Vbeta and 13 Jbeta primers that the PCR ran. The table came from immunoSEQ multiplex PCR; TCRdb's copy has only in-frame clones and leaves some out. The sample lists under 200,000 clones; over 70% were seen once. The sample comprised PBMCs. These receptors originate from a man between 40 and 49 years old in good health and CMV-seropositive.

CDR3: CASSSGGANEQFF. The CDR3 DNA follows: TGTGCCAGCAGTTCTGGGGGGGCGAATGAGCAGTTCTTC. The chain couples TRBV7-3 to TRBJ2-1, with D tentatively TRBD2 (7 bases). Trimming removed 6 bases at V and 7 bases at J, with 13 bases between. Germline CDR1 and CDR2: SGHTA and FQGTGA. This CDR3 is 13 amino acids long. Full variable domain (remainder filled in from reference TRBV7-3 and TRBJ2-1): GAGVSQTPSNKVTEKGKYVELRCDPISGHTALYWYRQSLGQGPEFLIYFQGTGAADDSGLPNDRFFAVRPEGSVSTLKIQRTERGDSAVYLCASSSGGANEQFFGPGTRLTVL.

The rearrangement links TRBV5-1 to TRBJ2-7; D gene uncertain. The germline gives CDR1 SGHRS, CDR2 YFSETQ. This CDR3 contains 14 residues. V gave up 0 bases and J gave up 0 bases, with 7 bases separating them. The CDR3 is CASSLVLSSYEQYF. The CDR3 DNA reads as TGCGCCAGCAGCTTGGTTTTGAGCTCCTACGAGCAGTACTTC.

The V gene is TRBV6-6, the J gene TRBJ2-7, with TRBD1 identical over 7 bases. The CDR3 covers 12 residues. Looked up from germline, CDR1 is MNHNY and CDR2 is SVGAGI (reference sequence). The J segment lost 5 bases and the V segment lost 6 bases, leaving 4 bases of the junction unmatched. The CDR3 loop is CASRRQGDEQYF. The DNA for the CDR3 is TGTGCCAGCAGACGTCAGGGGGACGAGCAGTACTTC.

CDR3 amino acids: CASSLLGGTGNFYEQFF. CDR3 nucleotides: TGTGCCAGCAGTTTATTAGGCGGGACAGGGAATTTTTATGAGCAGTTCTTC. This sequence joins TRBV28 and TRBJ2-1, with 9 positions matching TRBD1. Trimming cost V 1 base and J 8 bases; bases outside gene matches: 12. The CDR3 has 17 amino acids. From germline, CDR1 is MDHEN and CDR2 SYDVKM.

The chain has TRBV19 and TRBJ2-2; D might be TRBD2 (5 bases). With 4 bases removed from V and 2 bases from J, the gap between germline ends came to 8 bases. Germline-derived CDR1 and CDR2 are LNHDA and SQIVND (reference sequence). The CDR3 contains 14 residues. The CDR3 nucleotides are TGTGCCAGTAGTAAACTAGTAAACACCGGGGAGCTGTTTTTT. Translating gives CASSKLVNTGELFF. Based on the CDR3 plus reference TRBV19 and TRBJ2-2, the full variable domain is DGGITQSPKYLFRKEGQNVTLSCEQNLNHDAMYWYRQDPGQGLRLIYYSQIVNDFQKGDIAEGYSVSREKKESFPLTVTSAQKNPTAFYLCASSKLVNTGELFFGEGSRLTVL.

The chain uses TRBV7-9 and TRBJ1-2; no reliable D call. The CDR3 has 13 residues. The germline V gene has CDR1 SEHNR and CDR2 FQNEAQ (reference sequence). Trimming stripped 3 bases from V and 3 bases from J, with 8 bases between. This CDR3 reads CASSFRGYYGYTF. The CDR3 nucleotides are TGTGCCAGCAGCTTTCGGGGTTACTATGGCTACACCTTC. The whole variable domain, filled in from reference TRBV7-9 and TRBJ1-2, reads DTGVSQNPRHKITKRGQNVTFRCDPISEHNRLYWYRQTLGQGPEFLTYFQNEAQLEKSRLLSDRFSAERPKGSFSTLEIQRTEQGDSAMYLCASSFRGYYGYTFGSGTRLTVV.

The chain is built from TRBV6-4 and TRBJ1-1; no definite D call. The CDR3 sequence is 13 residues long. Germline loops: CDR1 MRHNA, CDR2 SNTAGT. Trimming took 8 bases from V and 0 from J, leaving 10 bases between them. The CDR3 region is CASGNSMNTEAFF. CDR3 sequence (DNA): TGTGCCAGCGGTAACAGCATGAACACTGAAGCTTTCTTT.

The chain links TRBV5-4 to TRBJ2-3; D unclear. The CDR3 totals 14 residues. V was shortened by 0 bases and J by 6 bases, with 11 bases between the two germline ends. CDR1 is SGHNT and CDR2 is YYREEE in the germline V gene (reference sequence). Here the CDR3 reads CASSLGAPLDTQYF. The CDR3 nucleotides read TGTGCCAGCAGCTTGGGAGCCCCCCTGGATACGCAGTATTTT.

The chain links TRBV28 to TRBJ2-7; 7 bases are a match to TRBD2. The CDR3 is made up of 14 amino acids. Germline V lookup: CDR1 MDHEN, CDR2 SYDVKM. J was trimmed by 4 bases and V by 3 bases; bases with no gene match: 6. CDR3: CASSFWRERYEQYF. The CDR3 nucleotides read TGTGCCAGCAGTTTCTGGCGGGAGAGGTACGAGCAGTACTTC.

This clone occurred a few times. This sequence joins TRBV5-1 and TRBJ2-7; 12 bases align to TRBD2. Unmatched junction bases numbered 12, after V lost 4 bases and J lost 4 bases. The CDR3 runs 17 residues. Germline V lookup: CDR1 SGHRS, CDR2 YFSETQ. The CDR3 DNA reads TGCGCCAGCAGCCAGAACCCTTCGACTAGCGGGAGATACGAGCAGTACTTC. This sequence encodes CASSQNPSTSGRYEQYF. The full variable domain, its missing parts supplied by reference TRBV5-1 and TRBJ2-7, is KAGVTQTPRYLIKTRGQQVTLSCSPISGHRSVSWYQQTPGQGLQFLFEYFSETQRNKGNFPGRFSGRQFSNSRSEMNVSTLELGDSALYLCASSQNPSTSGRYEQYFGPGTRLTVT.

The chain joins TRBV6-4 to TRBJ2-3, with 11 bases matching TRBD2. The V segment lost 4 bases and the J segment 1 base; nucleotides outside the gene matches: 4. CDR3 length: 16 residues. The V gene's germline CDR1 is MRHNA and CDR2 SNTAGT. The CDR3 reads CASSAGLAAGTDTQYF. CDR3 coding DNA: TGTGCCAGCAGTGCGGGACTAGCGGCAGGCACAGATACGCAGTATTTT.

This rearrangement joins TRBV5-4 to TRBJ1-2; 10 nucleotides align to TRBD1. The CDR3 contains 17 residues. Looked up from germline, CDR1 is SGHNT and CDR2 is YYREEE (reference sequence). V lost 5 bases, J lost 7 bases, and 17 bases stayed unmatched. The CDR3 protein is CASSFPGTGAGWGGYTF. In DNA, the CDR3 is TGTGCCAGCAGTTTTCCCGGGACAGGGGCAGGATGGGGTGGCTACACCTTC.

The V and J genes are TRBV2 and TRBJ2-5; no definite D call. V lost 8 bases, J lost 0 bases, and 7 bases lay in between. The length of the CDR3 is 12 residues. Germline assignment: CDR1 SNHLY and CDR2 FYNNEI. CDR3 loop: CASYGYQETQYF. DNA of the CDR3: TGTGCCAGCTACGGGTACCAAGAGACCCAGTACTTC.

V usage is TRBV10-3 and J usage is TRBJ2-2; possibly TRBD2 for D (6 bases). This CDR3 has 18 amino acids. Trimming stripped 0 bases from V and 8 bases from J, with 22 bases between. Germline V gene lookup returns CDR1 ENHRY and CDR2 SYGVKD. Here the CDR3 DNA reads TGTGCCATCAGTGAGTCTCCCCGGGGGTCCTCGAGCCGTGGGGAGCTGTTTTTT. It yields the protein CAISESPRGSSSRGELFF.

This chain uses TRBV19 with TRBJ2-1; 8 nucleotides line up with TRBD2. Germline V gene lookup returns CDR1 LNHDA and CDR2 SQIVND (reference sequence). The V and J ends lost 4 bases and 3 bases, in that order; junction bases with no gene match: 2. This CDR3 has 14 residues. The CDR3 region is CASSSSGSYNEQFF. The CDR3 DNA sequence: TGTGCCAGTAGTAGCAGCGGGAGCTACAATGAGCAGTTCTTC. The complete variable domain, with remaining parts taken from reference TRBV19 and TRBJ2-1, reads DGGITQSPKYLFRKEGQNVTLSCEQNLNHDAMYWYRQDPGQGLRLIYYSQIVNDFQKGDIAEGYSVSREKKESFPLTVTSAQKNPTAFYLCASSSSGSYNEQFFGPGTRLTVL.

V is TRBV4-2 and J is TRBJ2-1, with a weak D call TRBD2 (6 bases). V was cut by 7 bases and J by 6 bases, with 13 bases left in between. The V gene's germline CDR1 is LGHNA and CDR2 YNFKEQ. The CDR3 consists of 13 residues. Here the CDR3 reads CASKDTGVNEQFF. The CDR3 bases are TGTGCCAGCAAGGATACGGGGGTCAATGAGCAGTTCTTC.

As concerns this clone: Other DNA sequences within the sample encode an identical CDR3. This CDR3 is CAWSVGGTYEQYF. CDR3 in DNA: TGTGCCTGGAGTGTCGGGGGTACTTACGAGCAGTACTTC. The chain uses TRBV30 and TRBJ2-7, with TRBD2 as a possible D gene (6 bases). Deletions cut 0 bases from V and 4 bases from J, with 10 bases between. The CDR3 loop spans 13 amino acids. Germline-derived CDR1 and CDR2 are GTSNPN and SVGIG (reference sequence).

The chain recombines TRBV15 with TRBJ1-3; TRBD1 is a possible D gene (5 bases). Per germline, CDR1 LNHNV and CDR2 YYDKDF (reference sequence). The V and J ends lost 3 bases and 3 bases respectively, with 24 bases between them. The CDR3 runs to 19 residues. CDR3 coding DNA: TGTGCCACCAGCAGTGGGGGAGGGCGACCCGGGCATTTTGGAAACACCATATATTTT. Residues: CATSSGGGRPGHFGNTIYF. Using reference TRBV15 and TRBJ1-3 for the parts outside the CDR3, the full variable domain is DAMVIQNPRYQVTQFGKPVTLSCSQTLNHNVMYWYQQKSSQAPKLLFHYYDKDFNNEADTPDNFQSRRPNTSFCFLDIRSPGLGDTAMYLCATSSGGGRPGHFGNTIYFGEGSWLTVV.

The chain carries TRBV27 and TRBJ1-5, with D tentatively TRBD1 (6 bases). V was pared by 2 bases and J by 0 bases, with 14 bases between. The CDR3 is made up of 17 amino acids. CDR1 and CDR2 from the germline V gene are MNHEY and SMNVEV (reference sequence). This chain's CDR3 is CASSLTGQEYSNQPQHF. The CDR3 DNA follows: TGTGCCAGCAGTTTAACGGGACAAGAATATAGCAATCAGCCCCAGCATTTT.

CDR3 sequence reads: CAISENRGLYGYTF. DNA for the CDR3: TGTGCCATCAGTGAGAACAGGGGCCTCTATGGCTACACCTTC. J is TRBJ1-2 and V is TRBV10-3; 7 bases map to TRBD1. The V and J ends lost 2 bases and 4 bases, in that order; junction bases with no gene match: 4. The CDR3 has 14 residues. Germline assignment: CDR1 ENHRY and CDR2 SYGVKD.

The CDR3 reads CASSLEGPNEKLFF. CDR3 bases: TGCGCCAGCAGCTTGGAGGGGCCTAATGAAAAACTGTTTTTT. V and J are TRBV5-1 and TRBJ1-4, with a weak D call TRBD1 (5 bases). V was trimmed by 0 bases and J by 3 bases, leaving 6 bases between them. The CDR3 spans 14 residues. Germline CDR1 and CDR2: SGHRS and YFSETQ.

The J gene is TRBJ2-3, the V gene TRBV19; D is perhaps TRBD1 (6 bases). Germline V CDR1 and CDR2: LNHDA, SQIVND (reference sequence). Trimming removed 1 base from V and 2 bases from J, with 16 bases in between. The CDR3 extends over 17 amino acids. Written as DNA, the CDR3 is TGTGCCAGTAGTATAGGCTTTTCAGGGGTCAACACAGATACGCAGTATTTT. Translated, it gives CASSIGFSGVNTDTQYF. Filled out from reference TRBV19 and TRBJ2-3, the complete variable domain reads DGGITQSPKYLFRKEGQNVTLSCEQNLNHDAMYWYRQDPGQGLRLIYYSQIVNDFQKGDIAEGYSVSREKKESFPLTVTSAQKNPTAFYLCASSIGFSGVNTDTQYFGPGTRLTVL.

The chain links TRBV5-1 to TRBJ1-6, with 12 bases matching TRBD1. Germline CDR1 is SGHRS and CDR2 is YFSETQ. The V gene end was trimmed by 4 bases and the J gene end by 8 bases; junction bases not matched to a gene: 13. This CDR3 contains 18 residues. CDR3: CASSSGTGGIAGDSPLHF. The CDR3 DNA is TGCGCCAGCAGCAGCGGGACAGGGGGCATAGCAGGTGATTCACCCCTCCACTTT.